What follows are 21 T cell receptor beta chains derived from one specimen sequenced in a study of read filtering for tumor transcriptome and immune sequencing. From 300 to 400 ng of RNA, a library with molecular barcoded alpha/delta and beta/gamma adaptors was made. TCRdb used MiXCR to reprocess the reads, holding one entry per CDR3 protein. The table lists around 41,000 distinct CDR3 sequences, 11% to 15% of them singletons. The sequenced sample consisted of a population of CD138-negative cells sorted from bone marrow. The receptors here all came from a donor over 35 with multiple myeloma.

There are many counts of this clonotype. The rearrangement uses TRBV29-1 and TRBJ1-1; 9 bases line up with TRBD1. The V segment lost 5 bases and the J segment 8 bases; nucleotides outside the gene matches: 9. The CDR3 runs 13 residues. CDR1 and CDR2 (germline): SQVTM, ANQGSEA. For the CDR3, the DNA is TGCAGCGTTCGAACAGGGGGCCGCTCGGAAGCTTTCTTT. Its protein product is CSVRTGGRSEAFF.

This clonotype turned up a few times. A much larger clone differs from this one at a single base, so this may be a read error. This CDR3 is CASSQGAFNSPLHF. The CDR3 bases are TGTGCCAGTTCTCAGGGGGCCTTTAATTCACCCCTCCACTTT. The gene calls are TRBV7-6 and TRBJ1-6; TRBD1 matches at 8 bases. CDR1 is SGHVS, CDR2 FNYEAQ, per germline. CDR3 length equals 14 residues. Germline trimming cut 9 bases from V and 6 bases from J; bases unmatched to any gene: 7.

This clonotype was recorded many times. The rearrangement links TRBV7-9 to TRBJ2-1; TRBD1 is a possible D gene (5 bases). Germline lookup yields CDR1 SEHNR and CDR2 FQNEAQ (reference sequence). The CDR3 has 17 residues. Trimming removed 6 bases at V and 8 bases at J, with 26 bases between. The DNA of the CDR3 is TGTGCCAGCAGGCACCGCGGTCAGGGAAGGGTTGTCGATGAGCAGTTCTTC. Its translation is CASRHRGQGRVVDEQFF.

This clonotype came up many times. A junction end diverges from the germline sequence, so it may reflect a read error. The V gene is TRBV7-7, the J gene TRBJ2-1, with 10 positions matching TRBD1. CDR1 SSHAT and CDR2 FNYEAQ come from the germline V gene (reference sequence). This CDR3 region has 15 residues. CDR3 amino acids: CASSPRDRGHNEQFF. DNA for the CDR3: TGTGCTAGCAGCCCCCGGGACAGGGGCCACAATGAGCAGTTCTTC. The full variable domain, rest sourced from reference TRBV7-7 and TRBJ2-1, is GAGVSQSPRYKVTKRGQDVTLRCDPISSHATLYWYQQALGQGPEFLTYFNYEAQPDKSGLPSDRFSAERPEGSISTLTIQRTEQRDSAMYRCASSPRDRGHNEQFFGPGTRLTVL.

The sample holds many counts of this clonotype. The chain recombines TRBV4-1 with TRBJ1-2; D possibly corresponds to TRBD1 (5 bases). Germline assignment: CDR1 MGHRA and CDR2 YSYEKL. The length of the CDR3 is 13 residues. The V end was cut by 2 bases, the J end by 4 bases, with 8 bases between. Here the CDR3 DNA reads TGCGCCAGCAGCCAATCGACAGCCTATGGCTACACCTTC. Residues: CASSQSTAYGYTF.

This clonotype has a count of ten or more. In DNA, the CDR3 is TGTGCCAGCAGTGAAGAGGAATTTAACACTGAAGCTTTCTTT. It yields the protein CASSEEEFNTEAFF. The chain couples TRBV2 to TRBJ1-1; D is ambiguous. CDR1 is SNHLY, CDR2 FYNNEI, per germline. The CDR3 covers 14 residues. The germline V and J ends were trimmed by 1 base and 2 bases, with 8 bases remaining between them.

This clonotype was counted many times. J is TRBJ2-3 and V is TRBV5-4; D perhaps matches TRBD1 (6 bases). Germline V gives CDR1 SGHNT, CDR2 YYREEE (reference sequence). The CDR3 has 15 amino acids. V lost 6 bases, J lost 2 bases, and 16 bases lay in between. The CDR3: CASTPTNRATDTQYF. The CDR3 region has the DNA TGTGCCAGCACCCCTACCAACAGGGCCACAGATACGCAGTATTTT.

This clonotype has ten or more counts. V gene TRBV12-3 or TRBV12-4 combines with J gene TRBJ1-1, with no clear D. The CDR3 spans 14 residues. The germline V and J ends were trimmed by 6 bases and 1 base, with 12 bases remaining between them. CDR3 amino acids: CASRYTPGNTEAFF. Written as DNA, the CDR3 is TGTGCCAGCAGGTACACTCCAGGGAACACTGAAGCTTTCTTT.

Remarks on this clonotype: A much more abundant neighbour one base away suggests this may be a read error. As the CDR3 is not closed by the conserved phenylalanine or tryptophan, this likely results from a read error. This chain uses TRBV12-3 or TRBV12-4 with TRBJ1-2, with D hard to call. The CDR3 has 14 residues. The V gene lost 5 bases and the J gene lost 6 bases, with 16 bases spanning the gap. The DNA for the CDR3 is TGTGCCAGCAGTGATACAGTAGGCTATGATGGCTACACCCTC. It is translated as CASSDTVGYDGYTL.

This clonotype has at least ten counts. The chain recombines TRBV6-1 with TRBJ2-3, with D perhaps TRBD1 (7 bases). The germline CDR1 and CDR2 sequences are MNHNS and SASEGT. The germline V and J ends were trimmed by 7 bases and 0 bases, with 17 bases remaining between them. This CDR3 has 16 amino acids. Here the CDR3 reads CASMRRRDRSTDTQYF. In DNA form, the CDR3 reads TGTGCCAGCATGCGTCGGAGGGACAGAAGCACAGATACGCAGTATTTT.

By share of the sample, this clonotype is medium-sized (0.01 to 0.1%). The CDR3 loop reads CASSLGDYNEQFF. For the CDR3, the DNA is TGTGCCAGCAGCTTAGGGGATTACAATGAGCAGTTCTTC. This sequence joins TRBV7-3 and TRBJ2-1; D ambiguous. This CDR3 is 13 amino acids long. Trimming removed 2 bases from V and 4 bases from J, with 6 bases in between. CDR1 and CDR2 (germline): SGHTA, FQGTGA.

The CDR3: CASSYGPNTEAFF. CDR3 sequence (DNA): TGTGCCAGCAGCTACGGTCCGAACACTGAAGCTTTCTTT. The V and J genes are TRBV7-2 and TRBJ1-1, with D hard to call. This CDR3 has 13 amino acids. Germline CDR1 SGHTA, CDR2 FQGNSA. V lost 4 bases to trimming and J lost 1 base, with 7 bases between them.

In this sample, this clonotype turned up many times. The chain combines TRBV28 with TRBJ1-1; the match to TRBD1 covers 10 bases. This CDR3 contains 16 residues. The V gene's germline CDR1 is MDHEN and CDR2 SYDVKM. The junction had 14 bases not matched to a gene; V was cut back by 8 bases and J by 5 bases. In nucleotides, the CDR3 is TGTGCCAGCGGGGAGGACAGGGGGAACCTGAGAACTGAAGCTTTCTTT. As protein: CASGEDRGNLRTEAFF. The variable domain in full, completed from reference TRBV28 and TRBJ1-1, reads DVKVTQSSRYLVKRTGEKVFLECVQDMDHENMFWYRQDPGLGLRLIYFSYDVKMKEKGDIPEGYSVSREKKERFSLILESASTNQTSMYLCASGEDRGNLRTEAFFGQGTRLTVV.

As for this clonotype: The CDR3 does not close with the conserved phenylalanine or tryptophan, likely indicating a read error. V usage is TRBV7-6 and J usage is TRBJ1-1; 7 bases match TRBD1. CDR3 size: 15 residues. Germline CDR1 reads SGHVS; CDR2 reads FNYEAQ. The V and J ends lost 7 bases and 0 bases, in that order; junction bases with no gene match: 8. The CDR3, as DNA: TGTGCCAGCACCGAGCGACAGGGCTTGAACACTGAAGCTTTCTCT. The encoded protein is CASTERQGLNTEAFS.

This clonotype was counted ten times or more. J is TRBJ1-1 and V is TRBV10-2, with D unclear. The CDR3 spans 14 residues. Germline CDR1 WSHSY, CDR2 SAAADI. Trimming shortened V by 4 bases and J by 5 bases, and 14 bases separated the two germline ends. Here the CDR3 DNA reads TGCGCCAGCAGTGGGACCGAAAGTCGGACTGAAGCTTTCTTT. Protein: CASSGTESRTEAFF.

Turning to this clonotype: This may be a read error: a much more frequent sequence differs by one nucleotide. The chain links TRBV6-6 to TRBJ1-4; perhaps TRBD1 as D (6 bases). Germline V gene lookup returns CDR1 MNHNY and CDR2 SVGAGI (reference sequence). The CDR3 is made up of 14 amino acids. CDR3 sequence: CASSQTQGGEKLSF. In DNA, the CDR3 is TGTGCCAGCAGTCAGACACAGGGAGGAGAAAAACTGTCTTTT.

This clonotype appeared many times. The rearrangement links TRBV11-2 to TRBJ2-5; possibly TRBD1 or TRBD2 for D (6 bases each). Trimming removed 5 bases at V and 5 bases at J, with 15 bases between. The CDR3 runs to 14 residues. Germline CDR1 and CDR2: SGHAT and FQNNGV. CDR3 amino acids: CASSRGAQMETQYF. Written as DNA, the CDR3 is TGTGCCAGCAGCAGGGGGGCACAGATGGAGACCCAGTACTTC.

This clonotype was seen at least ten times. This chain's CDR3 is CASSLRGRTEAFF. The CDR3 region has the DNA TGTGCCAGCAGTTTGCGCGGACGCACTGAAGCTTTCTTT. The chain employs TRBV28 and TRBJ1-1; no clear D. Germline values: CDR1 MDHEN, CDR2 SYDVKM. CDR3 size: 13 residues. V gave up 3 bases and J gave up 4 bases, with 9 bases separating them.

Many counts were recorded for this clonotype. The chain uses TRBV7-8 and TRBJ1-5; perhaps TRBD1 as D (5 bases). Trimming took 5 bases from V and 4 from J, leaving 12 bases between them. Germline CDR1 and CDR2: SGHVS and FQNEAQ. The CDR3 contains 14 residues. Here the CDR3 reads CASSGGDFNQPQHF. DNA of the CDR3: TGTGCCAGCAGCGGGGGGGACTTTAATCAGCCCCAGCATTTT.

This clonotype was found many times. V usage is TRBV28 and J usage is TRBJ2-5; tentatively, D is TRBD1 (6 bases). The length of the CDR3 is 15 residues. V was shortened by 7 bases and J by 2 bases, with 17 bases between the two germline ends. Germline CDR1 reads MDHEN; CDR2 reads SYDVKM. The CDR3 region has the DNA TGTGCCAGCACCATAGACCAGGGGAATCAAGAGACCCAGTACTTC. It specifies CASTIDQGNQETQYF.

At least ten counts were recorded for this clonotype. V is TRBV20-1 and J is TRBJ2-1; D is unclear. V dropped 3 bases and J dropped 0 bases, with 9 bases sitting between them. From germline, CDR1 is DFQATT and CDR2 SNEGSKA (reference sequence). The CDR3 has 14 residues. CDR3 loop: CSARSRSSYNEQFF. The CDR3 DNA follows: TGCAGTGCTAGGAGCAGGAGCTCCTACAATGAGCAGTTCTTC.